This T cell receptor beta chain stems from a study of T cell responses to AZD1222 COVID-19 vaccine. Libraries were prepared by immunoSEQ multiplex PCR; TCRdb keeps only in-frame clonotypes and omits some of them. The sample holds about 110,000 clones, around 92% seen once. General study findings and limits: Only 5 to 7 AZD1222 recipients tested seropositive at baseline. Repertoires were obtained only post-peak T cell response. White British donors predominated, females outnumbered males, and clonal diversity was possibly underestimated.

Germline loops: CDR1 SNHLY, CDR2 FYNNEI. The CDR3 runs 13 residues. With 7 bases clipped from V and 5 bases from J, the junction kept 5 bases outside the gene matches. As for this clone: Its antigen is currently unknown.

The sample was peripheral blood, taken 28 days after the second AZD1222 dose. The chain joins TRBV2 to TRBJ2-1, with TRBD2 identical over 7 bases. The TCR was taken from an adult who received the AZD1222 COVID-19 vaccine. The CDR3 DNA reads as TGTGCCAGCATAGCGGCGGGAGACAATGAGCAGTTCTTC. Translated, it gives CASIAAGDNEQFF.